The sequence of this T cell receptor (beta chain) was determined in a study of T-cell reconstitution after alpha-beta-depleted transplantation in children. Study-level findings and limits: Expanded clones from the graft, numbering several hundred, reportedly supplied alpha-beta T cells about two months after transplant. Day-60 TCRbeta diversity that was high in some patients was derived from surviving recipient T cells and thymic progenitors. T cells produced anew were the main source of T-cell counts and diversity one year after transplant.

As to this clonotype: The target antigen is unknown.

This sample's TCRbeta library carried unique molecular identifier barcodes. TCRdb analysed the PCR reads with MiXCR anew, one entry per CDR3 protein. Counted here are over 100,000 distinct CDR3 sequences, about 9.4% occurring once; the ten biggest clones make up less than 40%. V was clipped by 6 bases and J by 2 bases, with 15 bases between them. CDR1 and CDR2 from the germline V gene are DFQATT and SNEGSKA (reference sequence). CDR3 length: 14 residues. The sequence was collected from a boy between 2 and 15 years old with acute lymphoblastic leukemia, due to receive a stem cell transplant. This chain uses TRBV20-1 with TRBJ2-3, with D tentatively TRBD2 (6 bases). Sequences were derived from PBMCs, sampled before TCRalphabeta/CD19-depleted stem cell transplant. The CDR3 nucleotides are TGCAGTGCGGGGCCGGGACTTCACACAGATACGCAGTATTTT. Translating gives CSAGPGLHTDTQYF.